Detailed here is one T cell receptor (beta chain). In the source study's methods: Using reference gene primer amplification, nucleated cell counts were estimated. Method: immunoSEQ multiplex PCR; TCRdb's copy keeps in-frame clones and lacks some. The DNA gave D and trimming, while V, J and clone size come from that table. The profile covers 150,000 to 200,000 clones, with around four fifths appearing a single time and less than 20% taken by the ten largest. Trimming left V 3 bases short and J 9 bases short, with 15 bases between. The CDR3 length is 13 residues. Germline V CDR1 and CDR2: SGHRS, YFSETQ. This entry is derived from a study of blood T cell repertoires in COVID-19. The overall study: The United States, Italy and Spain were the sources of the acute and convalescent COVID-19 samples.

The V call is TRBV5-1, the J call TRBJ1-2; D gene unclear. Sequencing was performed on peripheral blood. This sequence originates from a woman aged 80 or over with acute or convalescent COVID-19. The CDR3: CASSSTRRASYTF. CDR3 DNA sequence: TGCGCCAGCAGCTCAACTCGAAGAGCGAGCTACACCTTC.